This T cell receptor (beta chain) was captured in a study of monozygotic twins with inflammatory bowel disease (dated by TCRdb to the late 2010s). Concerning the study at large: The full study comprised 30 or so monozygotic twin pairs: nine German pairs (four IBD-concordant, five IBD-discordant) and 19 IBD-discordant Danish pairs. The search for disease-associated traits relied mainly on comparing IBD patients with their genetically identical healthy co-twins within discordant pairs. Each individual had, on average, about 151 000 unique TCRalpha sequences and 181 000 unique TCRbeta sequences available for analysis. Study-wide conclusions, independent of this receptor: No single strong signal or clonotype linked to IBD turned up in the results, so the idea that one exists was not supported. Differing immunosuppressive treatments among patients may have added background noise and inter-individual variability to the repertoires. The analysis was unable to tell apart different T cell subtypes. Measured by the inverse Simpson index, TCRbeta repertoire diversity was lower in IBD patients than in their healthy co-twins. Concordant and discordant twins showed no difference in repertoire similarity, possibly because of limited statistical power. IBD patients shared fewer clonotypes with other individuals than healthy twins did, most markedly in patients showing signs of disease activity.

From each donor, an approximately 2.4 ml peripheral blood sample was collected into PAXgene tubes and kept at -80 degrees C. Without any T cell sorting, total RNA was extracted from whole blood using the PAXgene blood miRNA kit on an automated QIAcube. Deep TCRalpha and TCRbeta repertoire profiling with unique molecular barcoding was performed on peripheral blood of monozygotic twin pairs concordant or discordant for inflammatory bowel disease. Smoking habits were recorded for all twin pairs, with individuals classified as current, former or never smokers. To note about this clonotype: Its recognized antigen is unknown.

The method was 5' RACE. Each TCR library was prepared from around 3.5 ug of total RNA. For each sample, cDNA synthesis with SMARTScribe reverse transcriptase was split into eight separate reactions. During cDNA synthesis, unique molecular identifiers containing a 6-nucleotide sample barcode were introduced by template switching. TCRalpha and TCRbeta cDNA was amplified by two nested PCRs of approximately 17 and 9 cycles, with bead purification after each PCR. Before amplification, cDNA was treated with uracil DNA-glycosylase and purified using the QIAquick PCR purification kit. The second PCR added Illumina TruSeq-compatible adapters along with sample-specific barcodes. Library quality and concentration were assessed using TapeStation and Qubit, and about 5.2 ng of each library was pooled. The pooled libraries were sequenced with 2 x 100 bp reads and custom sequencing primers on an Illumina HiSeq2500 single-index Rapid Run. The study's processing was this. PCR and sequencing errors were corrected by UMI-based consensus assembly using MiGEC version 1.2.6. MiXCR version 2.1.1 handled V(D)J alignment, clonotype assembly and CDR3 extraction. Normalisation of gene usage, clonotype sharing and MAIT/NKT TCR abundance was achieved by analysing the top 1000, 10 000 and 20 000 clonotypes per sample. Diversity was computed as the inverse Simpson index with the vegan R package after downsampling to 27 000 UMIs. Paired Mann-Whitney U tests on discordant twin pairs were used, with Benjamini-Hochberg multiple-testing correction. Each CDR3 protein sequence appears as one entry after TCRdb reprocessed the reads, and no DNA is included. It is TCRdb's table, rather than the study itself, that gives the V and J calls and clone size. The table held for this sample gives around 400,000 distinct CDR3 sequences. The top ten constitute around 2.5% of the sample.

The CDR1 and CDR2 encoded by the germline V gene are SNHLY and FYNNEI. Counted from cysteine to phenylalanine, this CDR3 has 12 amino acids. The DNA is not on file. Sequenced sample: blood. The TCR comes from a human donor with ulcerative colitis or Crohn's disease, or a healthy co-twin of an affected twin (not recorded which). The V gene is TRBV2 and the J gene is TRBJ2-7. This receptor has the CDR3 CASGPVGYEQYF.